What follows are 25 T cell receptor beta chains derived from one specimen sequenced in a study of T cell responses to AZD1222 COVID-19 vaccine. The data were produced by immunoSEQ multiplex PCR, yet TCRdb's version contains in-frame clones alone and is incomplete. The sample consists of about 140,000 clones, around nine tenths of them appearing once. Sequenced here: peripheral blood, sampled on day 0 of AZD1222 vaccination. These receptors all come from an adult in good health.

The gene calls are TRBV19 and TRBJ1-2; tentatively, D is TRBD1 (5 bases). The CDR3 has 14 residues. From germline, CDR1 is LNHDA and CDR2 SQIVND (reference sequence). Trimming removed 3 bases at V and 8 bases at J, with 16 bases between. CDR3 sequence (DNA): TGTGCCAGTAGTATCCCCAGGGTAGTAGGCGGCTACACCTTC. It translates to CASSIPRVVGGYTF. Together with reference TRBV19 and TRBJ1-2, the CDR3 gives the full variable domain: DGGITQSPKYLFRKEGQNVTLSCEQNLNHDAMYWYRQDPGQGLRLIYYSQIVNDFQKGDIAEGYSVSREKKESFPLTVTSAQKNPTAFYLCASSIPRVVGGYTFGSGTRLTVV.

The gene calls are TRBV9 and TRBJ2-7; no clear D. The V gene's germline CDR1 is SGDLS and CDR2 YYNGEE. This CDR3 is built from 13 residues. V shed 4 bases and J shed 5 bases, with 13 bases lying between them. In DNA, the CDR3 is TGTGCCAGCAGCTACAGTGCTTGGGACGAGCAGTACTTC. It translates to CASSYSAWDEQYF.

V is TRBV19 and J is TRBJ2-7; TRBD1 aligns across 9 bases. The CDR3 sequence is 15 residues long. Looked up from germline, CDR1 is LNHDA and CDR2 is SQIVND (reference sequence). V shed 5 bases and J 2 bases; nucleotides not matched to a gene: 7. The CDR3 sequence: CASSATGQGPYEQYF. The CDR3 coding sequence is TGTGCCAGTAGTGCGACTGGACAGGGGCCCTACGAGCAGTACTTC.

This clone was recorded once. The chain couples TRBV9 to TRBJ2-2; TRBD1 might be the D (5 bases). V dropped 4 bases and J dropped 0 bases, with 13 bases sitting between them. There are 16 residues in the CDR3. Germline lookup yields CDR1 SGDLS and CDR2 YYNGEE. The CDR3 loop reads CASSPTAHTNTGELFF. As DNA, the CDR3 is TGTGCCAGCAGCCCGACAGCCCATACGAACACCGGGGAGCTGTTTTTT.

The V call is TRBV19, the J call TRBJ1-5; 8 bases are a match to TRBD1. Germline CDR1 is LNHDA and CDR2 is SQIVND (reference sequence). With 8 bases clipped from V and 1 base from J, the junction kept 4 bases outside the gene matches. This CDR3 region has 14 residues. CDR3 bases: TGTGCCAGTGACAGGGGCGCGAGCAATCAGCCCCAGCATTTT. This encodes CASDRGASNQPQHF.

The chain links TRBV27 to TRBJ1-1; D ambiguous. Between the trimmed V and J ends, which lost 3 bases and 1 base, there was a span of 6 bases. From germline, CDR1 is MNHEY and CDR2 SMNVEV (reference sequence). The CDR3 spans 13 residues. CDR3 protein: CASSLDWNTEAFF. The CDR3 DNA reads as TGTGCCAGCAGTTTGGACTGGAACACTGAAGCTTTCTTT.

This chain links TRBV3-1 (or the pseudogene TRBV3-2) with TRBJ2-7; the match to TRBD1 covers 10 bases. CDR1 and CDR2 from the germline V gene are LGHDT and YNNKEL (reference sequence). The CDR3 totals 15 residues. Germline trimming cut 1 base from V and 5 bases from J; bases unmatched to any gene: 5. For the CDR3, the DNA is TGTGCCAGCAGCCAAGTGGGACAGGGGAGCCACGAGCAGTACTTC. This gives the protein CASSQVGQGSHEQYF.

This clone was counted between two and nine times. In the same sample, other DNA sequences code for this CDR3. V gene TRBV5-1 combines with J gene TRBJ2-5, with 8 bases aligning to TRBD2. J gave up 3 bases and V 2 bases, and 0 bases lay outside the gene matches. The V gene's germline CDR1 is SGHRS and CDR2 YFSETQ. The CDR3 runs 13 residues. DNA for the CDR3: TGCGCCAGCAGCTTTAGCGGGGAAGAGACCCAGTACTTC. Translating it yields CASSFSGEETQYF.

The CDR3 spells CSGGGRVYNEQFF. In DNA form, the CDR3 reads TGCAGCGGAGGGGGTAGGGTGTACAATGAGCAGTTCTTC. The V call is TRBV29-1, the J call TRBJ2-1; perhaps TRBD1 as D (6 bases). With 7 bases removed from V and 4 bases from J, the gap between germline ends came to 14 bases. The CDR3 sequence is 13 residues long. Germline CDR1 is SQVTM and CDR2 is ANQGSEA.

This chain links TRBV5-1 with TRBJ2-2; D gene uncertain. V lost 5 bases, J lost 0 bases, and 11 bases lay in between. Germline loops: CDR1 SGHRS, CDR2 YFSETQ. The CDR3 runs 15 residues. For the CDR3, the DNA is TGCGCCAGCAGAAGGCCCGGGTCGAACACCGGGGAGCTGTTTTTT. This codes for CASRRPGSNTGELFF.

The J gene is TRBJ1-1, the V gene TRBV6-5; possibly TRBD1 for D (5 bases). The V and J ends lost 8 bases and 5 bases respectively, with 15 bases between them. Looked up from germline, CDR1 is MNHEY and CDR2 is SVGAGI. CDR3 size: 13 residues. This chain's CDR3 is CASQRSGGTEAFF. DNA for the CDR3: TGTGCCAGCCAGAGGTCCGGGGGGACTGAAGCTTTCTTT.

The gene calls are TRBV27 and TRBJ2-7; TRBD1 aligns across 8 bases. V dropped 6 bases and J dropped 2; count of bases not matched to a gene: 6. CDR1 MNHEY and CDR2 SMNVEV come from the germline V gene (reference sequence). The CDR3 is 14 residues long. The CDR3: CASRNGQGPYEQYF. CDR3 coding DNA: TGTGCCAGCAGGAACGGACAGGGCCCCTACGAGCAGTACTTC.

J is TRBJ1-1 and V is TRBV6-1, with D possibly matching TRBD1 (6 bases). This CDR3 has 14 residues. Looked up from germline, CDR1 is MNHNS and CDR2 is SASEGT. Trimming shortened V by 2 bases and J by 11 bases, and 18 bases separated the two germline ends. CDR3 in amino acids: CASSERQALARAFF. The CDR3 DNA is TGTGCCAGCAGTGAAAGACAGGCCTTGGCCCGGGCTTTCTTT.

V is TRBV19 and J is TRBJ2-3; tentatively, D is TRBD1 (5 bases). The germline V gene has CDR1 LNHDA and CDR2 SQIVND (reference sequence). CDR3 length: 15 amino acids. Trimming pared 7 bases from V and 7 bases from J, leaving 21 bases between. CDR3 in DNA: TGTGCCAGTACCCCCCAGGCAGGGTTAAGCTATACGCAGTATTTT. Its protein is CASTPQAGLSYTQYF.

The genes are TRBV5-6 and TRBJ1-3; D might be TRBD1 (5 bases). V was clipped by 2 bases and J by 0 bases, with 12 bases between them. Per the germline V gene, CDR1 is SGHDT and CDR2 is YYEEEE. CDR3 length: 16 residues. The CDR3 bases are TGTGCCAGCAGCTTCGGGGGGGTAAGCTCTGGAAACACCATATATTTT. Encoded protein: CASSFGGVSSGNTIYF.

The gene calls are TRBV6-5 and TRBJ1-4, with TRBD1 identical over 7 bases. J was trimmed by 7 bases and V by 6 bases; bases with no gene match: 11. The CDR3 runs 15 residues. CDR1 and CDR2 from the germline V gene are MNHEY and SVGAGI. The CDR3 protein is CASRLLDRAVEKLFF. Here the CDR3 DNA reads TGTGCCAGCAGATTACTAGACAGGGCGGTTGAAAAACTGTTTTTT.

The chain joins TRBV27 to TRBJ2-1; TRBD2 agrees at 13 bases. With V trimmed by 5 bases and J by 6 bases, 4 bases remained unmatched. The length of the CDR3 is 15 residues. In germline, CDR1 is MNHEY, CDR2 SMNVEV (reference sequence). CDR3 protein: CASSPRTSGSNEQFF. CDR3 coding DNA: TGTGCCAGCAGTCCCCGGACTAGCGGGAGCAATGAGCAGTTCTTC.

In this sample, this clone turned up once. The V call is TRBV6-5, the J call TRBJ1-5; D perhaps matches TRBD1 (6 bases). CDR1 is MNHEY and CDR2 is SVGAGI in the germline V gene. Trimming left V 6 bases short and J 1 base short, with 7 bases between. CDR3 size: 13 residues. As DNA, the CDR3 is TGTGCCAGCAGGGGGGCCAGCAATCAGCCCCAGCATTTT. It translates to CASRGASNQPQHF.

The rearrangement joins TRBV20-1 to TRBJ2-7, with D unresolved. V dropped 3 bases and J dropped 5 bases, with 5 bases sitting between them. Germline V CDR1 and CDR2: DFQATT, SNEGSKA (reference sequence). The length of the CDR3 is 10 residues. CDR3 sequence reads: CSASRHEQYF. CDR3 bases: TGCAGTGCTAGTCGCCACGAGCAGTACTTC.

The chain joins TRBV5-4 to TRBJ2-7; 10 nucleotides align to TRBD2. Germline V CDR1 and CDR2: SGHNT, YYREEE (reference sequence). Trimming at V came to 0 bases and at J to 2 bases, leaving 2 bases not matched to a gene. The CDR3 covers 15 residues. CDR3 bases: TGTGCCAGCAGCTTGGCAACTAGCGGGACCTACGAGCAGTACTTC. Residues: CASSLATSGTYEQYF.

The V and J genes are TRBV28 and TRBJ1-1; D call uncertain. CDR1 and CDR2 from the germline V gene are MDHEN and SYDVKM. The CDR3 consists of 13 residues. V was clipped by 7 bases and J by 8 bases, with 17 bases between them. In nucleotides, the CDR3 is TGTGCCAGCATAAATTCGGGGTTCGTGGAAGCTTTCTTT. Its translation is CASINSGFVEAFF.

The gene calls are TRBV11-2 and TRBJ2-1; either TRBD1 or TRBD2 may fit D (5 bases each). With 5 bases removed from V and 0 bases from J, the gap between germline ends came to 17 bases. This CDR3 spans 17 amino acids. Looked up from germline, CDR1 is SGHAT and CDR2 is FQNNGV. The CDR3 sequence is CASSPRGGLSSYNEQFF. CDR3 DNA: TGTGCCAGCAGCCCGAGGGGCGGGTTAAGCTCCTACAATGAGCAGTTCTTC.

The chain couples TRBV6-5 to TRBJ1-3; D remains ambiguous. The ends were cut back, 0 bases at V and 4 bases at J, with 10 bases in the middle. The V gene's germline CDR1 is MNHEY and CDR2 SVGAGI. This CDR3 contains 15 residues. CDR3 loop: CASSYSSDVGNTIYF. CDR3 in DNA: TGTGCCAGCAGTTACTCGTCAGACGTAGGAAACACCATATATTTT.

The rearrangement joins TRBV5-8 to TRBJ2-7, with 7 bases that match TRBD1. CDR1 SGHTS and CDR2 YDEGEE come from the germline V gene. Unmatched junction bases numbered 11, after V lost 4 bases and J lost 4 bases. The CDR3 loop spans 15 amino acids. In DNA form, the CDR3 reads TGTGCCAGCAGCGACAAGAACAGGGGAGTATACGAGCAGTACTTC. Translated, it gives CASSDKNRGVYEQYF.

J is TRBJ1-5 and V is TRBV4-1; 9 bases match TRBD1. V lost 1 base to trimming and J lost 3 bases; unmatched junction nucleotides: 1. Germline CDR1 is MGHRA and CDR2 is YSYEKL. The CDR3 is made up of 15 amino acids. CDR3 protein: CASSQGTGVNQPQHF. CDR3 DNA sequence: TGCGCCAGCAGCCAAGGGACAGGGGTCAATCAGCCCCAGCATTTT.